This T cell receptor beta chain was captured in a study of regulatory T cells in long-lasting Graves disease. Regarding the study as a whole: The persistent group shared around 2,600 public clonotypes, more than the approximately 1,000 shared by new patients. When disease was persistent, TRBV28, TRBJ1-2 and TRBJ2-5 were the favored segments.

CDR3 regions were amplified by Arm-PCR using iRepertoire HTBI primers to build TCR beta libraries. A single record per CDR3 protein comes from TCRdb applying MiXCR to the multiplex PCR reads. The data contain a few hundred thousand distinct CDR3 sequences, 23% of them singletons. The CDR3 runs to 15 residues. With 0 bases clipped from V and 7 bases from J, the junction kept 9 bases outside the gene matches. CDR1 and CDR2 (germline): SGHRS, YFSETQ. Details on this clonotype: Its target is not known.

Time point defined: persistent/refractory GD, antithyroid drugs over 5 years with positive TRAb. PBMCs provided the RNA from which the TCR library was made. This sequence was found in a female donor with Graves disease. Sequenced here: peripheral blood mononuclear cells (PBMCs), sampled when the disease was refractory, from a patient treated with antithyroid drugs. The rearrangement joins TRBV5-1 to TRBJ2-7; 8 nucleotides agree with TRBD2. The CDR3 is CASSLVLAGSGEQYF. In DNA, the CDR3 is TGCGCCAGCAGCTTGGTGCTAGCGGGTTCTGGGGAGCAGTACTTC.